Here is one T cell receptor (beta chain) with its context. The table lists this clonotype with a few counts. Its antigen has not been determined. No clone much larger than this one lies a single base away; base qualities are absent. This record comes from a study of human T cells and chemical hapten exposure (dated by TCRdb to the early 2020s). The study in broad terms: For sensitization, 2% DPC in acetone was applied to a roughly 2 cm by roughly 2 cm area of upper inner arm skin. Weekly therapeutic DPC doses were additionally applied to the scalp of patients throughout the roughly 23-week study period. For TCR sequencing, blood came from 25 to 35 alopecia patients at anywhere from one to four time points (pre-sensitization, 2, 6 and 24 weeks). Alopecia areata with under or over 50% scalp involvement, alopecia totalis and alopecia universalis were represented in the patient cohort, which was mostly female. Blood samples were taken from patients before sensitization (week 0) and at 2, 6 and about 24 weeks after DPC sensitization. Patch testing on the upper back used Finn chambers containing 0.01% DPC, with scoring done after 6 days according to International Contact Dermatitis Research Group standards. Libraries were pooled for sequencing, and per-sample TCR yields varied mainly because of small differences in library volumes within the pool. This study followed changes in the peripheral blood TCR repertoire in vivo during primary and secondary sensitization of alopecia patients to the hapten diphenylcyclopropenone (DPC). Points the paper makes about the study in general: All patients had alopecia, a presumed autoimmune disease, so their immune response might differ from that of healthy individuals. The number of TCRs above 1 in 1000 frequency did not change with DPC sensitization; there was no evidence of global repertoire structure alterations. Patch test score was positively correlated with the number of PT1 expanded TCRs, with significance at thresholds 8, 16 and 32 but not at 4. Expanded TCRs formed significantly more large CDR3 similarity clusters than pre-sensitization or healthy control sets, consistent with antigen-driven responses. After repeated subsampling, the strength of the expansion versus patch-test correlation and the threshold at which it became significant changed.

The time point label here, explained by the study, means: patch test 2, 6 weeks after DPC sensitization. Read against the paper, the sample's treatment or condition label means: therapeutic diphenylcyclopropenone sensitization with weekly scalp DPC. At each patch-test visit, blood was drawn before the patch test was applied. Patients were considered eligible if aged 18 to 70, diagnosed with alopecia and deemed suitable for DPC therapy, and patients were excluded if pregnant. Total RNA was extracted from unfractionated whole blood that had been collected in Tempus Blood RNA tubes. The protocol used for the library was RACE. The data were produced on a NextSeq 500. During library preparation, unique molecular identifiers were attached to individual cDNA molecules so that TCRs could be counted quantitatively and reproducibly. Both TCR alpha and TCR beta chains were sequenced from each blood RNA sample. The paper's processing steps were these. Samples had a median of about 96,000 TCRs, with a range from roughly 20,000 to 690,600. The Decombinator software suite was used to annotate the V, J and CDR3 of the TCR reads. For PS versus PT1 abundance plots, all samples were subsampled to the same number of TCRs (28,000). TCRs were defined as expanded if absent before sensitization and observed at least eight times at the 2-week time point. TCRdb redid the processing of the public reads, applying fastp at Q25 and MiXCR, and retained in-frame beta chains. Rows with a matching CDR3 protein are joined into one entry that keeps the most common DNA and genes. The V and J calls reflect TCRdb's pipeline rather than the authors' work. The table for this sample lists 80,000 to 95,000 distinct CDR3 sequences; more than 9% of them were counted only once. Clones ranked in the top ten supply about 1.4% of the sample.

CDR1 PRHDT and CDR2 FYEKMQ were looked up in the germline V gene (reference sequence). V is clipped by 3 bases and J by 4 bases, and the sequence between their germline boundaries is 13 bases long. The CDR3 measures 15 amino acids from cysteine to phenylalanine. The DNA shown is the 45-base CDR3, in frame from base 1. The source of this sequence is a young man with alopecia areata. Some clones in this sample may be carry-over from other donors' samples. The chain is encoded by TRBV13 joined to TRBJ2-1, with a tentative D call of TRBD1 or TRBD2, each matching 5 bases. The specimen was whole blood, collected in connection with sensitization to the hapten diphenylcyclopropenone (DPC). The CDR3 is CASSFEGRRYNEQFF. The bases are TGTGCCAGCAGCTTCGAGGGACGGAGGTACAATGAGCAGTTCTTC.